This TCR beta chain was identified during a study of T cell responses to AZD1222 COVID-19 vaccine. Turning to this clone: Its antigen is as yet unknown.

Notes on the study in general: Distributed over spike, vaccine-associated CD4 TCRs predominated at 160-218 and 743-854. Vaccination with two AZD1222 doses was followed by a rise in Spike-specific TCR breadth and depth.

Libraries were prepared by immunoSEQ multiplex PCR; TCRdb keeps only in-frame clonotypes and omits some of them. The sample has over 150,000 clones, 87% seen once; the top ten hold roughly 1.1%. The clonotype was recovered from an adult who received the AZD1222 COVID-19 vaccine. The material was peripheral blood, obtained 28 days after the second AZD1222 dose.

This CDR3 reads CASSPTDRFGNGYTF. For the CDR3, the DNA is TGTGCCAGCTCACCGACGGACAGGTTTGGCAACGGCTACACCTTC. The chain joins TRBV18 to TRBJ1-2, with TRBD1 matching 7 bases. V shed 3 bases, J shed 8 bases, and the junction held 12 bases outside the gene matches. Germline CDR1 KGHSH, CDR2 LQKENI. The CDR3 contains 15 residues.